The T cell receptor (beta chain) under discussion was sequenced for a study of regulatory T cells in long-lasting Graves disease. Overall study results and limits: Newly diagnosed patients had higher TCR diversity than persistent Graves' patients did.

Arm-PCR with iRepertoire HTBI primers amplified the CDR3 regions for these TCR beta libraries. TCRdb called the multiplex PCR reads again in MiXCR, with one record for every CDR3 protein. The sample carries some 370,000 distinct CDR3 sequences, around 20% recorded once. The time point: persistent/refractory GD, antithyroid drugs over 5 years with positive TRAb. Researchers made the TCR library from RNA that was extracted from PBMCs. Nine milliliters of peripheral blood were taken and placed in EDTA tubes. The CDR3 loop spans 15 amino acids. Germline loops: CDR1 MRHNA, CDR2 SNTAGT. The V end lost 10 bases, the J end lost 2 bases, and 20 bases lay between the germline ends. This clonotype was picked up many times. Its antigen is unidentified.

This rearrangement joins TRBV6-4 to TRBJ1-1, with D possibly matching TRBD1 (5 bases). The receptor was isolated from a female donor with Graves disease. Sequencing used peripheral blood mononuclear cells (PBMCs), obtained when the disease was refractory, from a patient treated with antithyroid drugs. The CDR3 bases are TGTGCCAATCCGCGGAAGACAGCCCAAAACACTGAAGCTTTCTTT. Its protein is CANPRKTAQNTEAFF.